Listed below are T cell receptor beta chains from one sample, sequenced in a study of blood T cells in healthy people across ages. TCRdb re-analysed the 5' RACE reads in MiXCR, keeping a single row per CDR3 protein. The sample consists of around 870,000 distinct CDR3 sequences, less than 35% of them appearing once. Sequencing used blood. These receptors all stem from a woman over 75 in good health. Each CDR3 is given without its conserved first and last residue. Not every row has a clone size; where given, it reads once, few, many or a size class.

V gene,clone size,CDR3 protein
TRBV20-1,-,RARGGTEAF
TRBV9,-,ASSFQGTGSGNTIY
TRBV3-1,few,ASSRRNHQGADTQY
TRBV7-2,many,ASSPARGPETQY
TRBV27,few,ASSLITGARGNEKLF
TRBV7-2,many,ASSPPGTKTYEQY
TRBV20-1,-,SATRGYRGNTIY
TRBV5-6,few,ASSLDTRGYGYT
TRBV4-3,many,ASSQATSAANIQY
TRBV3-1,-,ASRQGQSYTDTQY
TRBV18,-,ASSPPGDGEAF
TRBV7-2,many,ASSFGTSGGLNEQF
TRBV5-6,many,ASSLGYSNNEQF
TRBV7-9,many,ASSLGSNPNSPLH
TRBV20-1,many,SARRTGFNEKLF
TRBV29-1,many,SAERGNSNYGYT
TRBV3-1,few,ASSQESGSGSYGYT
TRBV6-2/TRBV6-3,many,ASSRRLAGQPVPDTQY
TRBV5-5,-,ASSLAVGTVSQETQY
TRBV30,few,AWSGGRRNTEAF
TRBV12-3/TRBV12-4,many,ASREGQVEQPQH
TRBV24-1,many,ATSDPGRAETQY
TRBV2,-,ASRRAQMNEQF
TRBV5-5,many,ASSLVTGGQETQY
TRBV4-3,many,ASSQDRTGPGRVGWDSPLH
TRBV6-1,few,ASSDVTGGHNEQF
TRBV3-1,-,ASSQTGILAGELF
TRBV7-6,many,ASSPGREYTQY
TRBV6-2/TRBV6-3,few,ASSKSGSQNEQY
TRBV2,many,ASMRRGQETQY
TRBV2,few,ASSEVANSPLH
TRBV7-9,few,ASSLGVRGGEAF
TRBV12-3/TRBV12-4,-,ASSRRDRDGYT
TRBV4-2,many,ASSPFLGSLDSSGANVLT
TRBV25-1,many,ASSRGGQGEDTQY
TRBV5-6,many,ASRGQEEWFKQETQY
TRBV5-1,once,ASSLSGTGGRDEQF
TRBV20-1,-,SARPSRGLGTETQF
TRBV3-1,-,ASSQDSSWLAGTTGELF
TRBV7-2,many,ASSLGTGGSYEQY
TRBV20-1,many,SARDWGGGVDTQY
TRBV5-6,few,ASSFGLAEDTQY
TRBV5-1,many,ASSPNIDTQY
TRBV10-3,many,AISDRDNEQF
TRBV20-1,many,SARGVARVNTGELF
TRBV27,many,ASSRLSPGQSYGYT
TRBV12-3/TRBV12-4,many,ASSTVPSAGGYT